This T cell receptor beta chain derives from a study of low-dose radiotherapy and immunotherapy resistance in tumors. About the research overall: Treatment of Cohort 1 consisted of 0.5 Gy per fraction every 2 weeks, adding up to 6.5 Gy. Each patient was administered nivolumab intravenously at 240 mg, which was a flat dose, every two weeks, along with intravenous ipilimumab at 1 mg/kg every six weeks. The drug cyclophosphamide was given into a vein at 200 mg/m2 every two weeks, one day before radiation and immunotherapy. Aspirin 300 mg was given orally each day for four cycles from cycle 1 day 1.

In this sample, this clonotype turned up many times. Time point given: before trial treatment. Alpha and beta chains were covered, as first-strand cDNA relied on TRAV- and TRBV-specific primers. TCRs were put through approximately 20 PCR cycles of amplification with Phusion. A constant-region primer and the V-primer adapter served as the primer pair. TCRdb called the reads again in MiXCR, with one record for every CDR3 protein. The sample has 60,000 to 90,000 distinct CDR3 sequences; around 30% are singletons. Trimming removed 1 base at V and 2 bases at J, with 9 bases between. This CDR3 contains 15 residues.

This TCR was recovered from a female donor with ovarian cancer. The sample was PBMCs, taken before treatment. The chain employs TRBV12-3 or TRBV12-4 and TRBJ2-1; TRBD2 might be the D (5 bases). CDR3 bases: TGTGCCAGCAGTTTAGGCACGGGAACCTACAATGAGCAGTTCTTC. Translating it yields CASSLGTGTYNEQFF.